A single T cell receptor (beta chain) is shown here with its context. In the authors' methods: Researchers report that nucleated cell counts were estimated from reference gene primer amplification. TCRdb's copy holds only in-frame clones and misses some; the assay was immunoSEQ multiplex PCR. Clonal size and the V and J genes are those of that table, whereas D and trimming came from the DNA. The profile shows about 440,000 clones, roughly 88% of them singletons. J gave up 6 bases and V 2 bases, and 3 bases lay outside the gene matches. The CDR3 is 14 amino acids. CDR1 and CDR2 from the germline V gene are SGHTA and FQGNSA. The data belong to a study of blood T cell repertoires in COVID-19.

The clonotype originates from a man aged 18 to 30 who had recovered from COVID-19. The chain joins TRBV7-2 to TRBJ2-1, with 8 bases matching TRBD2. Source material: PBMCs or T cells enriched from blood (not recorded which). The CDR3 loop reads CASSLWTSSNEQFF. The CDR3 DNA reads TGTGCCAGCAGCTTATGGACTAGCAGCAATGAGCAGTTCTTC.